This section outlines one TCR beta chain sequence together with its context. The sample is drawn from a study of blood T cells in healthy people across ages. Through a sample-barcoded 5' primer and a J-beta primer mix, a second PCR was run for about 7 to 12 cycles. TCRdb used MiXCR to reprocess the 5' RACE reads, holding one entry per CDR3 protein. The data hold some 550,000 distinct CDR3 sequences, with roughly 43% observed a single time. Sequenced: blood. This TCR derives from a man older than 75 in good health.

The chain's CDR3 is CATTSEAMYEQYF. The CDR3 DNA sequence: TGTGCCACCACGTCGGAAGCTATGTACGAGCAGTACTTC. This chain uses TRBV10-3 with TRBJ2-7; D gene unclear. The germline CDR1 and CDR2 sequences are ENHRY and SYGVKD. V lost 10 bases to trimming and J lost 4 bases, with 17 bases between them. The CDR3 runs to 13 residues.